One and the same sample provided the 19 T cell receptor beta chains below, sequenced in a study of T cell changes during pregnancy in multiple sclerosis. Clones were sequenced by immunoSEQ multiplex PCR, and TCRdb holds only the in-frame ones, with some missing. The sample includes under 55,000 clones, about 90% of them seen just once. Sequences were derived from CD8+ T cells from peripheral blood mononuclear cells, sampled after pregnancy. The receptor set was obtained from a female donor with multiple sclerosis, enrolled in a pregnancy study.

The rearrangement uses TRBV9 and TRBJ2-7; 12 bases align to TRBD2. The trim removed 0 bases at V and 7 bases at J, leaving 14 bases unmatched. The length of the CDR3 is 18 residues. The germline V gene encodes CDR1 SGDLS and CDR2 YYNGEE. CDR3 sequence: CASSVGPRLAGALGEQYF. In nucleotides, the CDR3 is TGTGCCAGCAGCGTAGGCCCACGACTAGCGGGGGCCTTAGGGGAGCAGTACTTC.

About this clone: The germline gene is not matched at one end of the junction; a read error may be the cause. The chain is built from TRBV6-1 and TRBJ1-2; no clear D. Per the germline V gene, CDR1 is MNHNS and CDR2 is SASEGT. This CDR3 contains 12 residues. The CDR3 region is CASREDSYGYTF. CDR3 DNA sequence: TGTGCCAGCAGGGAAGATAGTTATGGCTACACCTTC.

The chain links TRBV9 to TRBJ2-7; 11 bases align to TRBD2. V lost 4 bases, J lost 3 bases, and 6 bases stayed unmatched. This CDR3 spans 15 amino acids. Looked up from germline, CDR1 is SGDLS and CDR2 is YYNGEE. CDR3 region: CASSSSGTSGYEQYF. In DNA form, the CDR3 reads TGTGCCAGCAGCTCTTCCGGGACTAGCGGCTACGAGCAGTACTTC.

CDR3 amino acids: CASSPVGGQDSYNEQFF. DNA for the CDR3: TGTGCCAGCAGTCCGGTCGGGGGGCAAGACTCCTACAATGAGCAGTTCTTC. The chain couples TRBV2 to TRBJ2-1; TRBD2 is a possible D gene (7 bases). This CDR3 has 17 amino acids. The V end lost 5 bases, the J end lost 0 bases, and 17 bases lay between the germline ends. Looked up from germline, CDR1 is SNHLY and CDR2 is FYNNEI. Variable domain in full (rest from reference TRBV2 and TRBJ2-1): EPEVTQTPSHQVTQMGQEVILRCVPISNHLYFYWYRQILGQKVEFLVSFYNNEISEKSEIFDDQFSVERPDGSNFTLKIRSTKLEDSAMYFCASSPVGGQDSYNEQFFGPGTRLTVL.

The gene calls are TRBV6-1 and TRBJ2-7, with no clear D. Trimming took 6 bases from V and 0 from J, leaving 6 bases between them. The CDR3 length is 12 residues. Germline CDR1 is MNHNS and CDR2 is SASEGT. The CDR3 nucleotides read TGTGCCAGCAGCTTCGTCTCCTACGAGCAGTACTTC. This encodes CASSFVSYEQYF.

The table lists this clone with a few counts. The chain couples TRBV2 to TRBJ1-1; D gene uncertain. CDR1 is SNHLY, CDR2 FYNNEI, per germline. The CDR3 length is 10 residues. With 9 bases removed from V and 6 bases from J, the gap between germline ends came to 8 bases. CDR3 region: CASGGAEAFF. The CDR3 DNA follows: TGTGCCAGTGGCGGCGCTGAAGCTTTCTTT.

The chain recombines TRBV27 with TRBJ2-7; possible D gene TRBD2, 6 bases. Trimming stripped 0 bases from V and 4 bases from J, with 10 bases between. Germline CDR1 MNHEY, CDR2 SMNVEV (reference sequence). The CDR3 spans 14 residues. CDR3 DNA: TGTGCCAGCAGTTTATCGGGACTTGCTTACGAGCAGTACTTC. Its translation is CASSLSGLAYEQYF.

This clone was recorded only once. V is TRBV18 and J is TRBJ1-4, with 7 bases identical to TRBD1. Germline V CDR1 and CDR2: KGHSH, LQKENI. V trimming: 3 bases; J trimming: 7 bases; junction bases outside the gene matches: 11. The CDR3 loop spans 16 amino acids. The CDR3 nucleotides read TGTGCCAGCTCACCCCGGGACAGCCCTTTTCTTGAAAAACTGTTTTTT. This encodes CASSPRDSPFLEKLFF.

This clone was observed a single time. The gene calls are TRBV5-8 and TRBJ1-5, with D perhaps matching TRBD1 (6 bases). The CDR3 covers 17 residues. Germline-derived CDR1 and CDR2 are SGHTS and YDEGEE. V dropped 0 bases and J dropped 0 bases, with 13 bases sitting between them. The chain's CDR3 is CASSLVLAGVSNQPQHF. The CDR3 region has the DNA TGTGCCAGCAGCTTGGTTTTGGCAGGGGTTAGCAATCAGCCCCAGCATTTT.

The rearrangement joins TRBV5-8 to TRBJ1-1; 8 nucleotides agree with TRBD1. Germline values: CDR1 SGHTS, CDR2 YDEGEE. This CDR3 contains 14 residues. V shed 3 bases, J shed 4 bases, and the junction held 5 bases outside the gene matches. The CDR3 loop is CASSYPTGVTEAFF. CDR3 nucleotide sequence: TGTGCCAGCAGCTACCCGACAGGGGTCACTGAAGCTTTCTTT.

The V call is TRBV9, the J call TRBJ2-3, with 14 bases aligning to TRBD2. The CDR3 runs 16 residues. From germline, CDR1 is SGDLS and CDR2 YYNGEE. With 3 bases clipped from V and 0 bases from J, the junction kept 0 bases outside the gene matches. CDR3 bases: TGTGCCAGCAGCGGACTAGCGGGGGGGAGCACAGATACGCAGTATTTT. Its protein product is CASSGLAGGSTDTQYF.

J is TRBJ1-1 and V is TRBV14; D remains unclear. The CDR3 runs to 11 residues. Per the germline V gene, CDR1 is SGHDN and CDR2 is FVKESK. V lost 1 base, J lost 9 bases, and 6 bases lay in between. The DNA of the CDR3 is TGTGCCAGCAGCCAAGGAGGGAAAGCTTTCTTT. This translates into CASSQGGKAFF. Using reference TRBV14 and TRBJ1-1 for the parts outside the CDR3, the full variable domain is EAGVTQFPSHSVIEKGQTVTLRCDPISGHDNLYWYRRVMGKEIKFLLHFVKESKQDESGMPNNRFLAERTGGTYSTLKVQPAELEDSGVYFCASSQGGKAFFGQGTRLTVV.

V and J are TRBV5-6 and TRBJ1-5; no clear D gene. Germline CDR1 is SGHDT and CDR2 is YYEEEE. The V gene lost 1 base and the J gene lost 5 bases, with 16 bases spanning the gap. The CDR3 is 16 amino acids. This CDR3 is CASSLSRIMNYQPQHF. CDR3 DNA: TGTGCCAGCAGCTTGTCCAGGATAATGAACTATCAGCCCCAGCATTTT.

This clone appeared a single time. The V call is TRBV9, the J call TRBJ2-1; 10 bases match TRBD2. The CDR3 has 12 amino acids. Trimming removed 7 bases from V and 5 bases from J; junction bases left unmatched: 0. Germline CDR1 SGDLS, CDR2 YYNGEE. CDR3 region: CASGLADNEQFF. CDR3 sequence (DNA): TGTGCCAGCGGACTAGCGGACAATGAGCAGTTCTTC.

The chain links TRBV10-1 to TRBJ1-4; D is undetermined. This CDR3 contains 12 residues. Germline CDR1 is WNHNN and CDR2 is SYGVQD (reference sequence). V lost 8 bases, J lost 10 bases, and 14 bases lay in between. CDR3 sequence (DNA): TGCGCCAGCCAAAAACGGCGGGGAAAACTGTTTTTT. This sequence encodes CASQKRRGKLFF.

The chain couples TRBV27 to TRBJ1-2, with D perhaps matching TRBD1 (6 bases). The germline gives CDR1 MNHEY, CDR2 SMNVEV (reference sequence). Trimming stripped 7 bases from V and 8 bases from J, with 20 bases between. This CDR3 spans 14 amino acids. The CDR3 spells CASTMRGGLGGYTF. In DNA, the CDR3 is TGTGCCAGCACCATGAGGGGGGGGTTAGGGGGCTACACCTTC.

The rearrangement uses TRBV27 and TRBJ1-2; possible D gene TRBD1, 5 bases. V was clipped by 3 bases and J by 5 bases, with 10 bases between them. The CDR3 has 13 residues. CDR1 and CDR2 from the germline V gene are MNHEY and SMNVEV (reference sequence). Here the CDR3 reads CASSFGQGYGYTF. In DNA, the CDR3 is TGTGCCAGCAGTTTTGGGCAGGGATATGGCTACACCTTC.

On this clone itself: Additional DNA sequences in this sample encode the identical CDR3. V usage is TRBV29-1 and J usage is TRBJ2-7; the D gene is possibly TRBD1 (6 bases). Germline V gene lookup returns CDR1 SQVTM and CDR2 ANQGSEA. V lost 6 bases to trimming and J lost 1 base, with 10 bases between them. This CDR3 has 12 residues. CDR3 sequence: CSVEQGSYEQYF. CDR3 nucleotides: TGCAGCGTGGAACAGGGTTCCTACGAGCAGTACTTC.

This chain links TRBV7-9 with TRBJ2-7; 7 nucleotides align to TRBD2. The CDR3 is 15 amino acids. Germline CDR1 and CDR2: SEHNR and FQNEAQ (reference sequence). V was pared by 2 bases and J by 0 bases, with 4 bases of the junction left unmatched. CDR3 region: CASSLPGEGSYEQYF. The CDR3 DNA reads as TGTGCCAGCAGCTTACCTGGGGAGGGCTCCTACGAGCAGTACTTC.